Reported below is one TCR beta chain. This CDR3 is 15 amino acids long. The V and J ends lost 1 base and 1 base respectively, with 9 bases between them. Germline V CDR1 and CDR2: SGDLS, YYNGEE. The study ran its PCR with 60 Vbeta and 13 Jbeta primers. Here immunoSEQ multiplex PCR was the method, and the copy in TCRdb shows in-frame clones only, minus some. The table records 100,000 to 120,000 clones, about 81% of them present only once. Unrecorded immune exposures were likely, despite nominal health at sampling. The data are from a study of cytomegalovirus exposure and HLA in healthy donors. The sequencing input was PBMCs. The genes are TRBV9 and TRBJ2-1; possible D gene TRBD2, 5 bases. This TCR was sampled from a man aged 30-40 years in good health and CMV-seronegative. The CDR3 DNA is TGTGCCAGCAGCGTATCGAGCGGTTCCTACAATGAGCAGTTCTTC. Its protein product is CASSVSSGSYNEQFF.